The 8 T cell receptor beta chains below come from one sample, sequenced in a study of beta chain features in type 1 diabetes. Expressed TCRB transcripts were sequenced because the entire RNA isolate underwent reverse transcription. Data came from immunoSEQ multiplex PCR; TCRdb stores just in-frame clones and leaves some out. The table includes 150,000 to 200,000 clones, 63% detected once. For these TCRs, the target antigens are not known. Study observations and caveats: In all four CD4+ subsets, TCRB CDR3 length was significantly, moderately reduced in type 1 diabetes.

Sequencing was performed on naive CD4+ T cells from blood. The receptors shown here come from a man younger than 40 with type 1 diabetes.

The table lists this clone with a few counts. This chain links TRBV30 with TRBJ1-5; D is perhaps TRBD1 (6 bases). Per the germline V gene, CDR1 is GTSNPN and CDR2 is SVGIG (reference sequence). V dropped 2 bases and J dropped 7 bases, with 12 bases sitting between them. This CDR3 spans 13 amino acids. CDR3 nucleotides: TGTGCCTGGAGTTCGGGACATGCCCAGCCCCAGCATTTT. Amino acid sequence: CAWSSGHAQPQHF.

The chain couples TRBV29-1 to TRBJ2-2; 8 bases agree with TRBD1. Losses at the gene ends were 7 bases for V and 1 base for J; bases not matched to a gene: 2. The CDR3 extends over 13 amino acids. The germline CDR1 and CDR2 sequences are SQVTM and ANQGSEA. The CDR3 spells CSGQGMNTGELFF. In DNA form, the CDR3 reads TGCAGCGGACAGGGGATGAACACCGGGGAGCTGTTTTTT.

The chain is built from TRBV7-6 and TRBJ2-7; 7 positions agree with TRBD1. The germline V gene encodes CDR1 SGHVS and CDR2 FNYEAQ. Trimming at V came to 0 bases and at J to 4 bases, leaving 0 bases not matched to a gene. The CDR3 sequence is 13 residues long. DNA for the CDR3: TGTGCCAGCAGCTTAGCACAGGGGTACGAGCAGTACTTC. Its protein product is CASSLAQGYEQYF.

The chain joins TRBV7-7 to TRBJ2-1; D is perhaps TRBD2 (5 bases). The CDR3 loop spans 15 amino acids. Germline CDR1 reads SSHAT; CDR2 reads FNYEAQ (reference sequence). V was pared by 3 bases and J by 0 bases, with 9 bases between. CDR3 nucleotides: TGTGCCAGCAGCTTCGGGGAAAGCTCCTACAATGAGCAGTTCTTC. This gives the protein CASSFGESSYNEQFF.

J is TRBJ2-5 and V is TRBV6-5, with 8 bases fitting TRBD2. This CDR3 is 15 amino acids long. V gave up 2 bases and J gave up 5 bases; unmatched junction bases: 7. Germline CDR1 reads MNHEY; CDR2 reads SVGAGI. Written as DNA, the CDR3 is TGTGCCAGCAGTTACCGCGGGGGGTCTGAGGAGACCCAGTACTTC. This translates into CASSYRGGSEETQYF.

The chain has TRBV5-1 and TRBJ2-7; D possibly corresponds to TRBD1 (6 bases). The CDR3 runs 12 residues. V shed 4 bases and J shed 3 bases, with 8 bases lying between them. Germline lookup yields CDR1 SGHRS and CDR2 YFSETQ. The CDR3 here is CASSGRGYEQYF. CDR3 coding DNA: TGCGCCAGCAGCGGCAGGGGCTACGAGCAGTACTTC.

This chain's CDR3 is CASGTSYEQYF. The CDR3 DNA reads as TGTGCCAGCGGGACTTCCTACGAGCAGTACTTC. V and J are TRBV2 and TRBJ2-7; tentatively, D is TRBD2 (6 bases). V was trimmed by 8 bases and J by 1 base, leaving 6 bases between them. The CDR3 consists of 11 residues. CDR1 is SNHLY, CDR2 FYNNEI, per germline.

This clone was seen only a few times. The CDR3 DNA follows: TGTGCCAGCAGCTTAGACGTGGGTGGGACAGATACGCAGTATTTT. Its translation: CASSLDVGGTDTQYF. This chain uses TRBV7-9 with TRBJ2-3; D gene uncertain. Germline assignment: CDR1 SEHNR and CDR2 FQNEAQ (reference sequence). V shed 1 base and J shed 3 bases, with 11 bases lying between them. The CDR3 loop spans 15 amino acids.